The present entry profiles one T cell receptor (beta chain) with its context. This entry belongs to a study of blood T cells in healthy people across ages. The authors isolated at least 7 million PBMCs per sample. With a J-beta primer mix and a sample-barcoded 5' primer, a second PCR ran 7 to 11 cycles. TCRdb independently ran MiXCR on the 5' RACE reads; one entry per CDR3 protein. The top ten hold 7.9% of the sample, which has more than 1.4 million distinct CDR3 sequences, 42% seen once. This receptor was identified in a woman between 18 and 30 years old in good health. Sample: blood.

As DNA, the CDR3 is TGCGCCAGCAGCTCCACTGGGCAGGGCACTGAAAAACTGTTTTTT. Its translation: CASSSTGQGTEKLFF. The chain employs TRBV5-1 and TRBJ1-4; possibly TRBD1 for D (5 bases). The germline V gene has CDR1 SGHRS and CDR2 YFSETQ. CDR3 length equals 15 residues. Between the trimmed V and J ends, which lost 3 bases and 7 bases, there was a span of 16 bases.